This T cell receptor beta chain was documented in a study of CD8 T cells in Susac syndrome. RNA amounts of roughly 0.5 to 1 ug underwent reverse transcription with random hexamers. One entry per CDR3 protein results from TCRdb running MiXCR on the immunoSEQ multiplex PCR reads. The sample shows some 120,000 distinct CDR3 sequences, about nine tenths of them seen only once. With 7 bases removed from V and 2 bases from J, the gap between germline ends came to 10 bases. Per the germline V gene, CDR1 is SQVTM and CDR2 is ANQGSEA. This CDR3 spans 12 amino acids. The chain employs TRBV29-1 and TRBJ2-3; D not certain. The sequenced sample was CD8+ T cells from PBMCs. The TCR comes from a human donor in good health. The CDR3 loop reads CSARSSTDTQYF. As DNA, the CDR3 is TGCAGCGCCCGCTCCTCCACAGATACGCAGTATTTT.